The 30 T cell receptor beta chains presented below share a single source sample, sequenced in a study of somatic mutations in cytotoxic T cells in rheumatoid arthritis. Repertoires were generated with immunoSEQ multiplex PCR, while TCRdb's copy carries only in-frame clones and drops some. Among 15,000 to 25,000 clones, about 80% were seen once, and the ten largest hold about 10%. The specimen was CD8+ T cells sorted from blood. The receptors shown here come from a woman between 45 and 60 years old in good health.

V and J are TRBV30 and TRBJ2-1; no firm D call. This CDR3 region has 11 residues. Germline V gene data show CDR1 as GTSNPN and CDR2 as SVGIG (reference sequence). DNA of the CDR3: TGTGGACTGGAATGGCGAGATGAGCAGTTCTTC. It is translated as CGLEWRDEQFF. Full variable domain (outside the CDR3, taken from reference TRBV30 and TRBJ2-1): SQTIHQWPATLVQPVGSPLSLECTVEGTSNPNLYWYRQAAGRGLQLLFYSVGIGQISSEVPQNLSASRPQDRQFILSSKKLLLSDSGFYLCGLEWRDEQFFGPGTRLTVL.

The genes are TRBV9 and TRBJ2-7; possibly TRBD1 for D (6 bases). CDR3 length equals 14 residues. V was pared by 3 bases and J by 5 bases, with 15 bases between. Germline CDR1 reads SGDLS; CDR2 reads YYNGEE. CDR3 DNA sequence: TGTGCCAGCAGCGAGGGGGAAGCCTACCACGAGCAGTACTTC. Protein product: CASSEGEAYHEQYF.

The chain couples TRBV7-8 to TRBJ2-2; 15 nucleotides align to TRBD2. V shed 3 bases and J 7 bases; nucleotides not matched to a gene: 6. The CDR3 totals 17 residues. Germline values: CDR1 SGHVS, CDR2 FQNEAQ. For the CDR3, the DNA is TGTGCCAGCAGCTTGGGACTAGCGGGAGGAAGGAGCGGGGAGCTGTTTTTT. Its translation is CASSLGLAGGRSGELFF.

The table lists this clone with a count of one. The chain joins TRBV7-9 to TRBJ2-3; D ambiguous. This CDR3 is built from 14 residues. CDR1 and CDR2 from the germline V gene are SEHNR and FQNEAQ (reference sequence). Trimming left V 5 bases short and J 1 base short, with 10 bases between. CDR3 DNA: TGTGCCAGCAGCCCTGGGGTGCGCACAGATACGCAGTATTTT. It specifies CASSPGVRTDTQYF. Using reference TRBV7-9 and TRBJ2-3 for the parts outside the CDR3, the full variable domain is DTGVSQNPRHKITKRGQNVTFRCDPISEHNRLYWYRQTLGQGPEFLTYFQNEAQLEKSRLLSDRFSAERPKGSFSTLEIQRTEQGDSAMYLCASSPGVRTDTQYFGPGTRLTVL.

The rearrangement uses TRBV2 and TRBJ2-7, with 12 bases fitting TRBD1. Losses at the gene ends were 3 bases for V and 4 bases for J; bases not matched to a gene: 10. The CDR3 length is 17 residues. Germline loops: CDR1 SNHLY, CDR2 FYNNEI. CDR3 coding DNA: TGTGCCAGCAGTGAGTTTAAACTGGGACAGGGGGCGTACGAGCAGTACTTC. Residues: CASSEFKLGQGAYEQYF.

This clone appeared a few times. V is TRBV6-5 and J is TRBJ2-1, with 10 bases matching TRBD2. Looked up from germline, CDR1 is MNHEY and CDR2 is SVGAGI. The CDR3 runs to 15 residues. V lost 0 bases, J lost 9 bases, and 5 bases stayed unmatched. The chain's CDR3 is CASSYSGLAGVEQFF. For the CDR3, the DNA is TGTGCCAGCAGTTACTCAGGGCTAGCGGGAGTTGAGCAGTTCTTC.

V is TRBV10-3 and J is TRBJ2-5; 12 nucleotides line up with TRBD2. In germline, CDR1 is ENHRY, CDR2 SYGVKD. The CDR3 has 17 residues. Trimming removed 2 bases from V and 2 bases from J; junction bases left unmatched: 6. CDR3 in DNA: TGTGCCATCAGTGAGACGACTAGCGGGGGCCTTCAAGAGACCCAGTACTTC. Encoded protein: CAISETTSGGLQETQYF.

The chain recombines TRBV2 with TRBJ2-5; the match to TRBD2 covers 11 bases. This CDR3 is built from 16 residues. Germline CDR1 SNHLY, CDR2 FYNNEI. V shed 8 bases, J shed 5 bases, and the junction held 13 bases outside the gene matches. Written as DNA, the CDR3 is TGTGCCAGCGGGTTCTTGACTAGCGGGGTTCGGGAGACCCAGTACTTC. It translates to CASGFLTSGVRETQYF.

The V gene is TRBV5-5, the J gene TRBJ1-1, with 7 bases identical to TRBD1. V gave up 4 bases and J gave up 4 bases; unmatched junction bases: 4. The CDR3 runs to 13 residues. The V gene's germline CDR1 is SGHKS and CDR2 YYEKEE (reference sequence). The CDR3, as DNA: TGTGCCAGCAGCCTAGGGGGCGGCACTGAAGCTTTCTTT. Translating it yields CASSLGGGTEAFF.

The genes are TRBV7-6 and TRBJ2-7, with D hard to call. The CDR3 runs to 14 residues. Trimming pared 5 bases from V and 2 bases from J, leaving 13 bases between. CDR1 SGHVS and CDR2 FNYEAQ come from the germline V gene. Written as DNA, the CDR3 is TGTGCCAGCAGCCTGGGCCAGACTGCCTACGAGCAGTACTTC. Protein: CASSLGQTAYEQYF. Supplemented by reference TRBV7-6 and TRBJ2-7, the full variable domain reads GAGVSQSPRYKVTKRGQDVALRCDPISGHVSLYWYRQALGQGPEFLTYFNYEAQQDKSGLPNDRFSAERPEGSISTLTIQRTEQRDSAMYRCASSLGQTAYEQYFGPGTRLTVT.

This sequence joins TRBV6-1 and TRBJ2-2; D might be TRBD2 (7 bases). Trimming took 7 bases from V and 1 from J, leaving 13 bases between them. Germline assignment: CDR1 MNHNS and CDR2 SASEGT. The CDR3 extends over 15 amino acids. The CDR3 spells CASKGGRENTGELFF. The CDR3 nucleotides read TGTGCCAGCAAGGGGGGGCGGGAGAACACCGGGGAGCTGTTTTTT.

The chain employs TRBV9 and TRBJ2-2, with D unresolved. Trimming pared 2 bases from V and 3 bases from J, leaving 5 bases between. Germline CDR1 and CDR2: SGDLS and YYNGEE. The CDR3 spans 13 residues. The CDR3 nucleotides read TGTGCCAGCAGCGTTGCCGACACCGGGGAGCTGTTTTTT. Protein sequence: CASSVADTGELFF.

The rearrangement uses TRBV13 and TRBJ2-1, with TRBD2 identical over 12 bases. V dropped 3 bases and J dropped 6; count of bases not matched to a gene: 3. Germline values: CDR1 PRHDT, CDR2 FYEKMQ (reference sequence). This CDR3 has 15 amino acids. Written as DNA, the CDR3 is TGTGCCAGCAGCTTCGGACTAGCGGGGTCCAATGAGCAGTTCTTC. Its translation is CASSFGLAGSNEQFF.

The chain recombines TRBV9 with TRBJ2-1; D possibly corresponds to TRBD1 (6 bases). The CDR3 contains 12 residues. Germline assignment: CDR1 SGDLS and CDR2 YYNGEE. Trimming took 7 bases from V and 2 from J, leaving 7 bases between them. For the CDR3, the DNA is TGTGCCAGCGGGACAACCTACAATGAGCAGTTCTTC. As protein: CASGTTYNEQFF.

This chain joins TRBV27 and TRBJ2-7; no firm D call. The germline gives CDR1 MNHEY, CDR2 SMNVEV (reference sequence). V gave up 2 bases and J gave up 7 bases, with 6 bases separating them. The CDR3 is made up of 11 amino acids. This chain's CDR3 is CASSLPPEQYF. In DNA, the CDR3 is TGTGCCAGCAGTTTACCGCCAGAGCAGTACTTC.

The J gene is TRBJ2-1, the V gene TRBV29-1; D ambiguous. The CDR3 length is 9 residues. V lost 0 bases to trimming and J lost 9 bases, with 0 bases between them. CDR1 is SQVTM, CDR2 ANQGSEA, per germline. CDR3 sequence reads: CSVEDEQFF. The CDR3 nucleotides read TGCAGCGTTGAAGATGAGCAGTTCTTC.

The chain employs TRBV4-1 and TRBJ1-2, with 10 bases lining up with TRBD1. The CDR3 runs 16 residues. Trimming removed 3 bases from V and 3 bases from J; junction bases left unmatched: 7. CDR1 and CDR2 (germline): MGHRA, YSYEKL. CDR3 residues: CASSHDRGRRDYGYTF. DNA of the CDR3: TGCGCCAGCAGCCACGACAGGGGGCGCCGGGACTATGGCTACACCTTC.

V usage is TRBV10-2 and J usage is TRBJ1-2, with no clear D. This CDR3 has 13 residues. V was cut by 1 base and J by 4 bases, with 7 bases left in between. The V gene's germline CDR1 is WSHSY and CDR2 SAAADI. The CDR3 spells CASSEFGPYGYTF. As DNA, the CDR3 is TGCGCCAGCAGTGAGTTCGGGCCCTATGGCTACACCTTC.

The chain has TRBV7-9 and TRBJ2-7; weak D call: TRBD2 (5 bases). V shed 10 bases and J shed 0 bases, with 19 bases lying between them. The germline V gene encodes CDR1 SEHNR and CDR2 FQNEAQ (reference sequence). This CDR3 has 15 residues. In DNA, the CDR3 is TGTGCCACCCCGTCTGCGGACGGGGACTCCTACGAGCAGTACTTC. Its protein product is CATPSADGDSYEQYF.

V gene TRBV7-3 combines with J gene TRBJ2-4; 12 bases are shared with TRBD1. This CDR3 comprises 20 residues. With 2 bases clipped from V and 5 bases from J, the junction kept 16 bases outside the gene matches. The V gene's germline CDR1 is SGHTA and CDR2 FQGTGA. CDR3 protein: CASSLGPRGQGAWVENIQYF. CDR3 DNA sequence: TGTGCCAGCAGCTTAGGTCCCAGGGGACAGGGGGCTTGGGTCGAAAACATTCAGTACTTC.

This clone has a single count. The V call is TRBV7-6, the J call TRBJ1-3, with D tentatively TRBD1 (5 bases). V was trimmed by 4 bases and J by 3 bases, leaving 13 bases between them. CDR1 is SGHVS and CDR2 is FNYEAQ in the germline V gene. The CDR3 runs to 15 residues. CDR3 sequence: CASSSPTVSGNTIYF. CDR3 sequence (DNA): TGTGCCAGCAGCTCACCGACAGTGAGTGGAAACACCATATATTTT.

The rearrangement joins TRBV7-2 to TRBJ1-2; D is unresolved. CDR1 SGHTA and CDR2 FQGNSA come from the germline V gene. The CDR3 runs to 13 residues. V lost 5 bases, J lost 6 bases, and 13 bases lay in between. The CDR3 spells CASSPVVSHGYTF. The CDR3 nucleotides read TGTGCCAGCAGCCCCGTGGTGTCTCATGGCTACACCTTC.

This clone has a single count. This rearrangement joins TRBV10-3 to TRBJ2-7; TRBD2 matches 7 bases. The germline V gene has CDR1 ENHRY and CDR2 SYGVKD. The junction had 4 bases not matched to a gene; V was cut back by 0 bases and J by 5 bases. The CDR3 is 14 amino acids. The CDR3 bases are TGTGCCATCAGTGAGTCGGGGGGGTCTGACGAGCAGTACTTC. It codes for CAISESGGSDEQYF.

This rearrangement joins TRBV7-6 to TRBJ2-7; 8 nucleotides match TRBD1. This CDR3 is 15 amino acids long. Germline CDR1 is SGHVS and CDR2 is FNYEAQ. V shed 5 bases and J 5 bases; nucleotides not matched to a gene: 11. The CDR3 protein is CASSLNLDRVHEQYF. The CDR3 nucleotides read TGTGCCAGCAGCCTTAATCTGGACAGGGTCCACGAGCAGTACTTC.

Sample share makes this clone medium-sized (0.01 to 0.1%). V and J are TRBV6-4 and TRBJ2-3; tentatively, D is TRBD1 (6 bases). Germline V gene sequence: CDR1 MRHNA, CDR2 SNTAGT. Trimming took off 3 bases at V and 2 bases at J, with 9 bases between the two ends. This CDR3 region has 14 residues. The CDR3 sequence: CASSEGGDTDTQYF. The DNA for the CDR3 is TGTGCCAGCAGTGAAGGGGGAGACACAGATACGCAGTATTTT.

The V call is TRBV11-3, the J call TRBJ2-6; TRBD1 aligns across 12 bases. The ends lost 2 bases at V and 0 bases at J; junction bases unmatched: 8. The CDR3 runs to 20 residues. Germline V gene sequence: CDR1 SGHNT, CDR2 YENEEA. In DNA, the CDR3 is TGTGCCAGCAGCTTATCCCGGGACAGGGGGCCCTCCTCTGGGGCCAACGTCCTGACTTTC. Translating gives CASSLSRDRGPSSGANVLTF.

The chain links TRBV9 to TRBJ2-1; D is perhaps TRBD1 or TRBD2 (6 bases each). The CDR3 consists of 12 residues. CDR1 is SGDLS, CDR2 YYNGEE, per germline. Trimming shortened V by 1 base and J by 8 bases, and 7 bases separated the two germline ends. CDR3 sequence (DNA): TGTGCCAGCAGCGTAAGGGGGGATGAGCAGTTCTTC. Translating gives CASSVRGDEQFF.

J is TRBJ1-4 and V is TRBV6-1, with no clear D. Trimming left V 4 bases short and J 0 bases short, with 9 bases between. CDR1 and CDR2 (germline): MNHNS, SASEGT. This CDR3 has 15 residues. The CDR3 is CASSVGQTTNEKLFF. The DNA for the CDR3 is TGTGCCAGCAGTGTTGGGCAAACAACTAATGAAAAACTGTTTTTT.

The V and J genes are TRBV9 and TRBJ1-4, with D maybe TRBD1 (5 bases). V lost 0 bases to trimming and J lost 0 bases, with 6 bases between them. This CDR3 comprises 15 residues. CDR1 is SGDLS, CDR2 YYNGEE, per germline. The CDR3 sequence: CASSVGGATNEKLFF. The CDR3 DNA is TGTGCCAGCAGCGTAGGGGGGGCAACTAATGAAAAACTGTTTTTT.

This chain connects TRBV5-6 to TRBJ2-2, with TRBD1 matching 8 bases. With 4 bases clipped from V and 4 bases from J, the junction kept 3 bases outside the gene matches. Looked up from germline, CDR1 is SGHDT and CDR2 is YYEEEE. CDR3 length: 14 amino acids. Written as DNA, the CDR3 is TGTGCCAGCAGCCCTACAGGGGGCACCGGGGAGCTGTTTTTT. Protein sequence: CASSPTGGTGELFF.